Following are 29 T cell receptor beta chains from one sample sequenced in a study of regulatory T cells in long-lasting Graves disease. Relying on iRepertoire HTBI primers and Arm-PCR of CDR3 regions, the team built TCR beta libraries. TCRdb processed the multiplex PCR reads anew with MiXCR; each CDR3 protein has one entry. The sample carries some 370,000 distinct CDR3 sequences, about 11% recorded once. Indicated time point: newly diagnosed GD, antithyroid drugs for less than 3 months. Scientists built the TCR library using RNA that was extracted from PBMCs. The same data also contributed to another study, on T cells in Graves' hyperthyroidism and ophthalmopathy.

Specimen: peripheral blood mononuclear cells (PBMCs), collected at new diagnosis, from a patient treated with antithyroid drugs. All receptors come from a woman between 18 and 29 years old with Graves disease.

This sequence joins TRBV30 and TRBJ1-1, with 7 bases fitting TRBD1. The CDR3 length is 13 residues. The germline CDR1 and CDR2 sequences are GTSNPN and SVGIG (reference sequence). The V gene end was trimmed by 3 bases and the J gene end by 7 bases; junction bases not matched to a gene: 8. The CDR3 loop is CAWRPQGGLEAFF. The CDR3 region has the DNA TGTGCCTGGAGACCGCAGGGGGGTCTTGAAGCTTTCTTT.

This clonotype has ten or more counts. The chain links TRBV30 to TRBJ1-1, with a weak D call TRBD1 (5 bases). The V gene lost 3 bases and the J gene lost 1 base, with 9 bases spanning the gap. The CDR3 is 13 amino acids. Germline values: CDR1 GTSNPN, CDR2 SVGIG (reference sequence). CDR3 sequence: CAWRRTGNTEAFF. CDR3 bases: TGTGCCTGGAGACGAACAGGGAACACTGAAGCTTTCTTT.

This clonotype has just a few counts. A much larger clone lies a single base off, so this may be a read error. The chain links TRBV11-3 to TRBJ1-1, with D perhaps TRBD1 (5 bases). The CDR3 has 13 amino acids. Germline CDR1 reads SGHNT; CDR2 reads YENEEA. The CDR3: CASSLAGNAEAFF. The CDR3 DNA sequence: TGTGCCAGCAGCTTAGCAGGGAACGCTGAAGCTTTCTTT.

Ten or more counts support this clonotype. This chain joins TRBV7-2 and TRBJ1-4; tentative D call: TRBD1 (5 bases). This CDR3 comprises 15 residues. V shed 2 bases and J shed 4 bases, with 11 bases lying between them. The germline V gene has CDR1 SGHTA and CDR2 FQGNSA. The CDR3 loop reads CASSLIPQDNEKLFF. In DNA form, the CDR3 reads TGTGCCAGCAGCTTAATTCCACAGGATAATGAAAAACTGTTTTTT.

V is TRBV4-3 and J is TRBJ2-6; TRBD1 matches 7 bases. CDR1 and CDR2 from the germline V gene are LGHNA and YSLEER. J lost 0 bases, V lost 3 bases, and 8 bases had no gene match. The CDR3 covers 18 residues. Written as DNA, the CDR3 is TGCGCCAGCAGCCATAGGACAGGCGTCTTCTCTGGGGCCAACGTCCTGACTTTC. Amino acid sequence: CASSHRTGVFSGANVLTF.

This clonotype was detected ten times or more. This chain uses TRBV15 with TRBJ1-5; a possible D gene is TRBD1 (6 bases). The CDR3 length is 18 residues. The germline gives CDR1 LNHNV, CDR2 YYDKDF (reference sequence). Trimming cost V 2 bases and J 5 bases, with 22 bases left between them. CDR3 nucleotide sequence: TGTGCCACCAGCAGAATCTTCTCCACAGGGAGGGGGTATCAGCCCCAGCATTTT. It specifies CATSRIFSTGRGYQPQHF.

There are a few counts of this clonotype. The gene calls are TRBV19 and TRBJ2-4; D is possibly TRBD1 or TRBD2 (6 bases each). The CDR3 is made up of 14 amino acids. Germline V gene lookup returns CDR1 LNHDA and CDR2 SQIVND (reference sequence). V was cut by 9 bases and J by 4 bases, with 16 bases left in between. CDR3 in amino acids: CASLGAGTKNIQYF. For the CDR3, the DNA is TGTGCCAGCCTGGGGGCAGGGACTAAAAACATTCAGTACTTC.

The chain links TRBV19 to TRBJ1-2, with D unresolved. This CDR3 is built from 13 residues. Per the germline V gene, CDR1 is LNHDA and CDR2 is SQIVND (reference sequence). Trimming took 3 bases from V and 4 from J, leaving 9 bases between them. The CDR3, as DNA: TGTGCCAGTAGTATCGGCGGTGGCTATGGCTACACCTTC. Encoded protein: CASSIGGGYGYTF.

The rearrangement uses TRBV4-1 and TRBJ2-7; possible D gene TRBD1, 6 bases. V was shortened by 5 bases and J by 0 bases, with 14 bases between the two germline ends. Per germline, CDR1 MGHRA and CDR2 YSYEKL. The length of the CDR3 is 15 residues. The CDR3 region is CASSAGVSSSYEQYV. The CDR3 DNA follows: TGCGCCAGCAGCGCAGGGGTCAGCAGCTCCTACGAGCAGTACGTC.

V usage is TRBV27 and J usage is TRBJ2-7, with TRBD1 identical over 7 bases. The junction had 9 bases not matched to a gene; V was cut back by 1 base and J by 0 bases. Germline CDR1 reads MNHEY; CDR2 reads SMNVEV (reference sequence). The CDR3 totals 17 residues. The CDR3 nucleotides read TGTGCCAGCAGTTTATTCTCCGACAGGGCCCCCTCCTACGAGCAGTACTTC. As protein: CASSLFSDRAPSYEQYF.

The V gene is TRBV24-1, the J gene TRBJ1-5; maybe TRBD1 (5 bases). CDR1 KGHDR and CDR2 SFDVKD come from the germline V gene. V was clipped by 12 bases and J by 0 bases, with 32 bases between them. The CDR3 extends over 20 amino acids. CDR3 protein: CAPNGSAWSPWDRSNQPQHF. The CDR3 DNA is TGTGCCCCGAACGGAAGTGCCTGGAGCCCCTGGGACCGTAGCAATCAGCCCCAGCATTTT.

This clonotype occurred many times. The CDR3, as DNA: TGTGCCAGCAGCTTAACAGGGGCAAATGAGCAGTTCTTC. Translating it yields CASSLTGANEQFF. V gene TRBV7-3 combines with J gene TRBJ2-1; weak D call: TRBD1 (5 bases). The germline V gene has CDR1 SGHTA and CDR2 FQGTGA. Between the trimmed V and J ends, which lost 0 bases and 7 bases, there was a span of 7 bases. This CDR3 spans 13 amino acids.

This clonotype was seen only a few times. The chain links TRBV12-3 or TRBV12-4 to TRBJ1-2, with D uncertain. The V gene lost 3 bases and the J gene lost 0 bases, with 14 bases spanning the gap. There are 16 residues in the CDR3. CDR3 in amino acids: CASSFVGTLANYGYTF. DNA for the CDR3: TGTGCCAGCAGTTTTGTGGGAACGTTAGCTAACTATGGCTACACCTTC.

This clonotype has ten or more counts. The CDR3 reads CASSETRQETQYF. The DNA of the CDR3 is TGTGCCAGCAGTGAAACTAGGCAAGAGACCCAGTACTTC. J is TRBJ2-5 and V is TRBV2; TRBD2 is a possible D gene (5 bases). Trimming cost V 2 bases and J 2 bases, with 6 bases left between them. The CDR3 is made up of 13 amino acids. The germline CDR1 and CDR2 sequences are SNHLY and FYNNEI.

This clonotype was counted at least ten times. The chain employs TRBV7-2 and TRBJ2-5; possibly TRBD1 or TRBD2 for D (5 bases each). Germline V gene data show CDR1 as SGHTA and CDR2 as FQGNSA. The length of the CDR3 is 14 residues. Trimming shortened V by 2 bases and J by 3 bases, and 10 bases separated the two germline ends. CDR3 DNA: TGTGCCAGCAGCTTATTCGGGGCTAAAGAGACCCAGTACTTC. Protein sequence: CASSLFGAKETQYF.

Points on this clonotype: A far larger clone is off by one base, so a read error is likely. The gene calls are TRBV20-1 and TRBJ2-7; 7 bases are a match to TRBD1. Germline CDR1 is DFQATT and CDR2 is SNEGSKA (reference sequence). The CDR3 is 13 residues long. V dropped 2 bases and J dropped 7; count of bases not matched to a gene: 8. CDR3 nucleotides: TGCAGTGCTAGAAAGGGGGCGGTGGATGAGCAGTACTTC. The encoded protein is CSARKGAVDEQYF.

This clonotype has at least ten counts. The CDR3 loop reads CASSPGLAGNIQYF. The DNA of the CDR3 is TGTGCCAGCAGCCCAGGGCTAGCAGGAAACATTCAGTACTTC. The gene calls are TRBV7-8 and TRBJ2-4; D assignment may be TRBD1 or TRBD2 (5 bases each). This CDR3 comprises 14 residues. V dropped 5 bases and J dropped 6 bases, with 14 bases sitting between them. CDR1 is SGHVS and CDR2 is FQNEAQ in the germline V gene.

This clonotype appeared many times. This chain links TRBV11-2 with TRBJ2-1, with D possibly being TRBD1 or TRBD2 (5 bases each). The CDR3 is 18 residues long. V lost 2 bases to trimming and J lost 0 bases, with 17 bases between them. CDR1 is SGHAT and CDR2 is FQNNGV in the germline V gene. The CDR3 DNA is TGTGCCAGCAGCTTAACACCCGGGACGGATAGCTCCTACAATGAGCAGTTCTTC. This gives the protein CASSLTPGTDSSYNEQFF.

This clonotype occurred a few times. This clone may be a read error of a much larger clone one base away. CDR3 amino acids: CASSWTGGVGTDTQYF. In DNA, the CDR3 is TGTGCCAGCAGTTGGACAGGGGGCGTGGGCACAGATACGCAGTATTTT. The genes are TRBV2 and TRBJ2-3; TRBD1 agrees at 11 bases. Losses at the gene ends were 5 bases for V and 1 base for J; bases not matched to a gene: 5. Per the germline V gene, CDR1 is SNHLY and CDR2 is FYNNEI. The CDR3 is 16 residues long.

This clonotype was seen repeatedly, ten times or more. The chain employs TRBV12-3 or TRBV12-4 and TRBJ2-4; 9 bases are a match to TRBD2. Trimming took 5 bases from V and 5 from J; bases not matched to a gene: 7. The CDR3 has 15 amino acids. CDR3 sequence (DNA): TGTGCCAGCAGTCCAAGCGGGGGGTCGGAAAACATTCAGTACTTC. It encodes CASSPSGGSENIQYF.

At least ten counts were recorded for this clonotype. The chain uses TRBV12-3 or TRBV12-4 and TRBJ2-3; 8 nucleotides align to TRBD1. The CDR3 totals 18 residues. V shed 0 bases and J 6 bases; nucleotides not matched to a gene: 14. The CDR3 nucleotides read TGTGCCAGCAGTTTAGCGCTAAAAGCGACAGGGGAGGCTGATACGCAGTATTTT. This encodes CASSLALKATGEADTQYF.

The J gene is TRBJ2-5, the V gene TRBV9; 8 positions agree with TRBD1. The germline CDR1 and CDR2 sequences are SGDLS and YYNGEE. The V segment lost 4 bases and the J segment 5 bases; nucleotides outside the gene matches: 7. The CDR3 contains 14 residues. The CDR3 loop reads CASSLPGGQETQYF. CDR3 coding DNA: TGTGCCAGCAGCCTCCCAGGGGGCCAGGAGACCCAGTACTTC.

This clonotype was detected ten times or more. This sequence joins TRBV6-1 and TRBJ1-1; possibly TRBD1 for D (5 bases). The germline V gene encodes CDR1 MNHNS and CDR2 SASEGT. Trimming took 6 bases from V and 1 from J, leaving 18 bases between them. There are 16 residues in the CDR3. This CDR3 reads CASSYNSRVWNTEAFF. The CDR3 DNA reads as TGTGCCAGCAGCTATAACTCCAGGGTCTGGAACACTGAAGCTTTCTTT.

Ten or more counts support this clonotype. V is TRBV5-1 and J is TRBJ2-7, with D perhaps assigned TRBD1 or TRBD2 (5 bases each). Germline V gives CDR1 SGHRS, CDR2 YFSETQ. The CDR3 contains 16 residues. Trimming stripped 0 bases from V and 3 bases from J, with 16 bases between. For the CDR3, the DNA is TGCGCCAGCAGCTTGGACCAGGGTAGGAGGAGCTACGAGCAGTACTTC. Translated, it gives CASSLDQGRRSYEQYF.

The table lists this clonotype with a few counts. This may arise from a read error, as a much more abundant clone is one base away. The CDR3 loop reads CASSSYTGYLSHNEQFF. The CDR3 DNA reads TGTGCCAGCAGCTCCTATACGGGCTATCTCAGTCACAATGAGCAGTTCTTC. This rearrangement joins TRBV11-2 to TRBJ2-1, with D unclear. Germline CDR1 and CDR2: SGHAT and FQNNGV. The CDR3 covers 17 residues. V was pared by 4 bases and J by 5 bases, with 21 bases between.

The sample holds many counts of this clonotype. The gene calls are TRBV20-1 and TRBJ2-1; 13 nucleotides align to TRBD2. Germline V gene lookup returns CDR1 DFQATT and CDR2 SNEGSKA (reference sequence). The CDR3 is 17 amino acids. With V trimmed by 6 bases and J by 0 bases, 8 bases remained unmatched. CDR3 DNA: TGCAGTGCCCGGACTAGCGGGGGTTCCAGCTCCTACAATGAGCAGTTCTTC. This gives the protein CSARTSGGSSSYNEQFF.

The chain has TRBV20-1 and TRBJ1-5; D is unclear. The CDR3 runs 12 residues. Germline CDR1 is DFQATT and CDR2 is SNEGSKA (reference sequence). Trimming pared 3 bases from V and 5 bases from J, leaving 8 bases between. The CDR3 sequence: CSARAEYQPQHF. DNA of the CDR3: TGCAGTGCTAGGGCCGAGTATCAGCCCCAGCATTTT.

This clonotype occurred many times. The chain joins TRBV6-2 or TRBV6-3 to TRBJ2-1, with TRBD2 matching 9 bases. Trimming removed 0 bases from V and 4 bases from J; junction bases left unmatched: 4. This CDR3 spans 16 amino acids. Germline lookup yields CDR1 MNHEY and CDR2 SVGEGT. The CDR3 is CASSYSTSGVYNEQFF. CDR3 DNA sequence: TGTGCCAGCAGTTACTCGACTAGCGGAGTTTACAATGAGCAGTTCTTC.

The CDR3 DNA reads TGTGCCAGCAGAGCAGGGACAGGGGCCGGAAACACCATATATTTT. This sequence encodes CASRAGTGAGNTIYF. The gene calls are TRBV6-1 and TRBJ1-3, with 10 bases identical to TRBD1. This CDR3 contains 15 residues. Trimming removed 6 bases from V and 4 bases from J; junction bases left unmatched: 6. Germline CDR1 MNHNS, CDR2 SASEGT.